This T cell receptor beta chain was observed in a study of blood T cell repertoires in COVID-19. In the source study's methods: Researchers report that nucleated cell counts were estimated from reference gene primer amplification. Data came from immunoSEQ multiplex PCR; TCRdb stores just in-frame clones and leaves some out. That table gives V, J and clone size, and the DNA gave D and trimming. Here the sample spans about 220,000 clones, about 83% being singletons. In germline, CDR1 is SGHTA, CDR2 FQGNSA. Unmatched junction bases numbered 7, after V lost 7 bases and J lost 2 bases. The CDR3 is 17 amino acids.

The TCR was taken from a woman aged 50 to 60 who had been exposed to COVID-19. The sequenced material came from PBMCs or T cells enriched from blood (not recorded which). The chain employs TRBV7-2 and TRBJ2-2, with 13 bases fitting TRBD2. The CDR3 sequence is CASTLGLAGKNTGELFF. The CDR3, as DNA: TGTGCCAGCACCCTGGGACTAGCGGGAAAAAACACCGGGGAGCTGTTTTTT.